What follows are 28 T cell receptor beta chains derived from one specimen sequenced in a study of technical replicates of blood from a handful of donors. Data came from immunoSEQ multiplex PCR; TCRdb stores just in-frame clones and leaves some out. The table lists roughly 70,000 clones, approximately 93% of them singletons. The sample was T cells isolated from PBMCs. The receptors stem from a human donor in good health.

The chain joins TRBV13 to TRBJ2-1; 8 bases align to TRBD2. J lost 0 bases, V lost 8 bases, and 3 bases had no gene match. The CDR3 length is 14 residues. Per the germline V gene, CDR1 is PRHDT and CDR2 is FYEKMQ (reference sequence). The CDR3 coding sequence is TGTGCCAGCTACGGGACTAGCTCCTACAATGAGCAGTTCTTC. Translated: CASYGTSSYNEQFF.

This clone has a single count. The chain carries TRBV30 and TRBJ2-7; tentative D call: TRBD2 (6 bases). The V gene lost 5 bases and the J gene lost 3 bases, with 14 bases spanning the gap. Per the germline V gene, CDR1 is GTSNPN and CDR2 is SVGIG (reference sequence). This CDR3 has 13 residues. This CDR3 reads CAWGGDFGYEQYF. The CDR3 bases are TGTGCCTGGGGCGGGGACTTTGGCTACGAGCAGTACTTC.

The chain joins TRBV11-2 to TRBJ1-2, with D hard to call. The germline V gene has CDR1 SGHAT and CDR2 FQNNGV. This CDR3 contains 16 residues. Trimming stripped 5 bases from V and 0 bases from J, with 16 bases between. The CDR3 DNA reads TGTGCCAGCAGCCTTAGCCCTAAAAATCCTAACTATGGCTACACCTTC. It specifies CASSLSPKNPNYGYTF.

This chain links TRBV30 with TRBJ2-7, with D uncertain. The V gene's germline CDR1 is GTSNPN and CDR2 SVGIG (reference sequence). This CDR3 has 12 amino acids. The V end lost 0 bases, the J end lost 3 bases, and 6 bases lay between the germline ends. The CDR3 spells CAWSVSDYEQYF. DNA for the CDR3: TGTGCCTGGAGTGTCTCAGACTACGAGCAGTACTTC. Looking up the rest from reference TRBV30 and TRBJ2-7 gives the full variable domain: SQTIHQWPATLVQPVGSPLSLECTVEGTSNPNLYWYRQAAGRGLQLLFYSVGIGQISSEVPQNLSASRPQDRQFILSSKKLLLSDSGFYLCAWSVSDYEQYFGPGTRLTVT.

V gene TRBV4-1 combines with J gene TRBJ2-7, with TRBD2 as a possible D gene (6 bases). Germline CDR1 and CDR2: MGHRA and YSYEKL. Trimming took 1 base from V and 4 from J, leaving 14 bases between them. The CDR3 length is 15 residues. The CDR3 DNA reads TGCGCCAGCAGCCAAGGGGGGGAGCTCAAATACGAGCAGTACTTC. Its protein is CASSQGGELKYEQYF.

The rearrangement links TRBV6-5 to TRBJ2-7; the D is unclear. CDR3 length: 13 residues. CDR1 is MNHEY and CDR2 is SVGAGI in the germline V gene. Trimming cost V 0 bases and J 2 bases, with 5 bases left between them. CDR3 nucleotide sequence: TGTGCCAGCAGTTACTCGGGCCCCTACGAGCAGTACTTC. It is translated as CASSYSGPYEQYF.

The chain carries TRBV5-1 and TRBJ2-3, with 10 bases identical to TRBD1. The V and J ends lost 7 bases and 4 bases, in that order; junction bases with no gene match: 9. This CDR3 is 15 amino acids long. CDR1 is SGHRS and CDR2 is YFSETQ in the germline V gene. CDR3 residues: CASLSGQGRADTQYF. CDR3 DNA sequence: TGCGCCAGCCTTTCGGGACAGGGGCGAGCAGATACGCAGTATTTT.

The chain links TRBV19 to TRBJ2-7; 9 positions match TRBD2. CDR1 and CDR2 from the germline V gene are LNHDA and SQIVND (reference sequence). The ends lost 7 bases at V and 4 bases at J; junction bases unmatched: 5. This CDR3 has 13 amino acids. CDR3 bases: TGTGCCAGTATGGGGAGCGGGAGGTACGAGCAGTACTTC. Amino acids: CASMGSGRYEQYF.

The chain couples TRBV27 to TRBJ2-7; D possibly corresponds to TRBD1 (6 bases). There are 14 residues in the CDR3. The V gene lost 8 bases and the J gene lost 2 bases, with 16 bases spanning the gap. Germline V gene data show CDR1 as MNHEY and CDR2 as SMNVEV (reference sequence). CDR3: CASGYNRVPYEQYF. CDR3 nucleotides: TGTGCCAGCGGATACAACAGGGTTCCCTACGAGCAGTACTTC.

The rearrangement links TRBV30 to TRBJ2-7; TRBD1 agrees at 7 bases. J lost 2 bases, V lost 5 bases, and 0 bases had no gene match. This CDR3 has 11 amino acids. CDR1 is GTSNPN and CDR2 is SVGIG in the germline V gene (reference sequence). The chain's CDR3 is CAWGTAYEQYF. The CDR3 DNA reads as TGTGCCTGGGGGACAGCCTACGAGCAGTACTTC.

The chain uses TRBV11-2 and TRBJ1-2; TRBD1 matches 10 bases. There are 12 residues in the CDR3. V was clipped by 5 bases and J by 7 bases; unmatched bases: 1. CDR1 and CDR2 from the germline V gene are SGHAT and FQNNGV. The CDR3 here is CASSRTGGGYTF. The CDR3 bases are TGTGCCAGCAGCCGGACAGGGGGTGGCTACACCTTC.

The chain recombines TRBV15 with TRBJ2-3; D is ambiguous. CDR1 and CDR2 (germline): LNHNV, YYDKDF (reference sequence). V lost 0 bases and J 4 bases, leaving 8 bases between the germline ends. There are 14 residues in the CDR3. The CDR3 nucleotides read TGTGCCACCAGCAGAGATAAGGCGGCAGATACGCAGTATTTT. Protein sequence: CATSRDKAADTQYF. Supplemented by reference TRBV15 and TRBJ2-3, the full variable domain reads DAMVIQNPRYQVTQFGKPVTLSCSQTLNHNVMYWYQQKSSQAPKLLFHYYDKDFNNEADTPDNFQSRRPNTSFCFLDIRSPGLGDTAMYLCATSRDKAADTQYFGPGTRLTVL.

DNA for the CDR3: TGTGCCAGCAGTGACCCTGGACAGGCTAACTATGGCTACACCTTC. It is translated as CASSDPGQANYGYTF. The chain has TRBV6-1 and TRBJ1-2; 7 bases agree with TRBD1. The CDR3 length is 15 residues. Trimming cost V 3 bases and J 0 bases; bases outside gene matches: 4. Germline CDR1 and CDR2: MNHNS and SASEGT.

The chain carries TRBV18 and TRBJ2-3; 11 bases are shared with TRBD2. The V gene's germline CDR1 is KGHSH and CDR2 LQKENI. CDR3 length: 19 amino acids. V trimming: 6 bases; J trimming: 0 bases; junction bases outside the gene matches: 14. DNA of the CDR3: TGTGCCAGCTCTCTCGGACTAGCGGGTGCTAAAACTAGCACAGATACGCAGTATTTT. Its protein product is CASSLGLAGAKTSTDTQYF.

The CDR3 loop reads CASSLGQGGTGELFF. DNA for the CDR3: TGTGCCAGCAGCTTGGGACAGGGGGGCACCGGGGAGCTGTTTTTT. V gene TRBV7-3 combines with J gene TRBJ2-2, with 11 bases lining up with TRBD1. CDR1 and CDR2 from the germline V gene are SGHTA and FQGTGA. The CDR3 is 15 residues long. The ends lost 3 bases at V and 4 bases at J; junction bases unmatched: 1.

The gene calls are TRBV7-8 and TRBJ2-1, with D uncertain. V was pared by 5 bases and J by 8 bases, with 10 bases between. The CDR3 spans 12 residues. The germline gives CDR1 SGHVS, CDR2 FQNEAQ. CDR3 region: CASSLRVDEQFF. In DNA form, the CDR3 reads TGTGCCAGCAGCCTACGAGTGGATGAGCAGTTCTTC.

The chain combines TRBV6-5 with TRBJ1-1, with 8 nucleotides matching TRBD1. The V segment lost 2 bases and the J segment 12 bases; nucleotides outside the gene matches: 17. Germline V lookup: CDR1 MNHEY, CDR2 SVGAGI. This CDR3 contains 16 residues. The CDR3 coding sequence is TGTGCCAGCAGTTACACCTCCCCCGACAGGGGAGTAGTAACTTTCTTT. This translates into CASSYTSPDRGVVTFF.

This clone showed up just once. An end of the junction differs from the germline gene, which may be a read error. The chain's CDR3 is CASSRDRVQTQYF. CDR3 coding DNA: TGTGCTAGCAGCCGGGACAGGGTTCAGACCCAGTACTTC. The chain links TRBV7-7 to TRBJ2-5; 9 bases agree with TRBD1. This CDR3 comprises 13 residues. From germline, CDR1 is SSHAT and CDR2 FNYEAQ (reference sequence).

V is TRBV27 and J is TRBJ1-5, with a weak D call TRBD1 (5 bases). V was pared by 3 bases and J by 6 bases, with 15 bases between. The CDR3 loop spans 15 amino acids. In germline, CDR1 is MNHEY, CDR2 SMNVEV (reference sequence). CDR3 in DNA: TGTGCCAGCAGTTTTTCAGGGAATGTGGCTCAGCCCCAGCATTTT. It encodes CASSFSGNVAQPQHF.

This sequence joins TRBV19 and TRBJ2-3, with D uncertain. V was cut by 8 bases and J by 0 bases, with 12 bases left in between. Germline assignment: CDR1 LNHDA and CDR2 SQIVND (reference sequence). There are 14 residues in the CDR3. The CDR3 DNA reads TGTGCCAGTTCGGGTTCCCCTAGCACAGATACGCAGTATTTT. Amino acids: CASSGSPSTDTQYF.

The V call is TRBV30, the J call TRBJ1-5; a weak D match, TRBD1 (5 bases). Germline values: CDR1 GTSNPN, CDR2 SVGIG (reference sequence). CDR3 length: 13 residues. V lost 1 base and J 7 bases, leaving 11 bases between the germline ends. The CDR3 reads CAWSGGGRQPQHF. CDR3 nucleotides: TGTGCCTGGAGTGGGGGGGGGAGGCAGCCCCAGCATTTT.

The J gene is TRBJ1-1, the V gene TRBV11-2; D is possibly TRBD1 (5 bases). From germline, CDR1 is SGHAT and CDR2 FQNNGV. The CDR3 contains 12 residues. The V end lost 4 bases, the J end lost 8 bases, and 11 bases lay between the germline ends. The CDR3 coding sequence is TGTGCCAGCAGCTACCGGAGACAGGAAGCTTTCTTT. This codes for CASSYRRQEAFF.

The CDR3 is CASRDSYEQYF. In DNA form, the CDR3 reads TGTGCCAGCCGCGACTCCTACGAGCAGTACTTC. The chain combines TRBV2 with TRBJ2-7; D remains unclear. This CDR3 comprises 11 residues. CDR1 and CDR2 (germline): SNHLY, FYNNEI. V lost 8 bases and J lost 0, with 5 bases in between. The variable domain in full, with the rest retrieved from reference TRBV2 and TRBJ2-7, is EPEVTQTPSHQVTQMGQEVILRCVPISNHLYFYWYRQILGQKVEFLVSFYNNEISEKSEIFDDQFSVERPDGSNFTLKIRSTKLEDSAMYFCASRDSYEQYFGPGTRLTVT.

This chain joins TRBV12-5 and TRBJ2-3, with 10 bases fitting TRBD2. Germline trimming cut 4 bases from V and 2 bases from J; bases unmatched to any gene: 3. There are 15 residues in the CDR3. Germline CDR1 is LGHNT and CDR2 is FRNRAP. CDR3 in amino acids: CASGSGLAATDTQYF. The DNA for the CDR3 is TGTGCTAGTGGTTCTGGACTAGCGGCCACAGATACGCAGTATTTT.

V and J are TRBV7-5 and TRBJ2-5; TRBD1, the table's D call, was not compared with the DNA. TRBV7-5 is tagged as a pseudogene. This CDR3 contains 16 residues. This CDR3 reads CVRSLPRGLQGETQYF. As DNA, the CDR3 is TGTGTCAGAAGCTTACCCCGAGGGTTGCAGGGGGAGACCCAGTACTTC.

The chain has TRBV25-1 and TRBJ1-5; 9 bases match TRBD1. This CDR3 comprises 15 residues. V shed 5 bases, J shed 3 bases, and the junction held 5 bases outside the gene matches. Per the germline V gene, CDR1 is MGHDK and CDR2 is SYGVNS. CDR3 loop: CASSPGTGFNQPQHF. CDR3 coding DNA: TGTGCCAGCAGTCCCGGGACAGGGTTCAATCAGCCCCAGCATTTT. Filled out from reference TRBV25-1 and TRBJ1-5, the complete variable domain reads EADIYQTPRYLVIGTGKKITLECSQTMGHDKMYWYQQDPGMELHLIHYSYGVNSTEKGDLSSESTVSRIRTEHFPLTLESARPSHTSQYLCASSPGTGFNQPQHFGDGTRLSIL.

The chain carries TRBV9 and TRBJ1-2; the D gene is possibly TRBD1 (6 bases). This CDR3 has 13 amino acids. CDR1 is SGDLS and CDR2 is YYNGEE in the germline V gene. V was pared by 7 bases and J by 4 bases, with 14 bases between. The CDR3 loop is CASGYREPYGYTF. The DNA of the CDR3 is TGTGCCAGCGGATACAGGGAACCCTATGGCTACACCTTC.

In this sample, this clone turned up once. V usage is TRBV28 and J usage is TRBJ1-2; possible D gene TRBD1, 5 bases. The CDR3 totals 10 residues. Germline V lookup: CDR1 MDHEN, CDR2 SYDVKM. Written as DNA, the CDR3 is TGTTGCTCGTATGGGGGGGGCTACACCTTC. Its protein product is CCSYGGGYTF.